This is a list of T cell receptor beta chains from one sample in a study of cytomegalovirus exposure and HLA in healthy donors. Repertoires were generated with immunoSEQ multiplex PCR, while TCRdb's copy carries only in-frame clones and drops some. The sample has 150,000 to 200,000 clones; around 84% are singletons. The sample consisted of PBMCs. The receptor set was obtained from a woman aged 18-35 years in good health and CMV-seronegative. CDR3s include the opening cysteine and the closing phenylalanine or tryptophan. D genes are given only for firm matches.

J gene | CDR3 length | D gene | V gene | CDR3 DNA | CDR3 protein
TRBJ2-3 | 16 | TRBD2 | TRBV7-8 | TGTGCCAGCAGCTTCCTGACTAGCGGTAGCACAGATACGCAGTATTTT | CASSFLTSGSTDTQYF
TRBJ2-1 | 16 | TRBD2 | TRBV9 | TGTGCCAGCAGCCCTGTAGCGGGGGGGCCCTACAATGAGCAGTTCTTC | CASSPVAGGPYNEQFF
TRBJ1-1 | 15 | TRBD1 | TRBV6-5 | TGTGCCAGCAGTTACTACGCCGACAGGGACAATGAAGCTTTCTTT | CASSYYADRDNEAFF
TRBJ1-1 | 14 | TRBD1 | TRBV19 | TGTGCCAGTAGTATGGACAGGGTTCTGGCTGAAGCTTTCTTT | CASSMDRVLAEAFF
TRBJ2-7 | 13 | NA | TRBV30 | TGTGCCTGGAACCAGGGGTTGGGCTACGAGCAGTACTTC | CAWNQGLGYEQYF
TRBJ2-3 | 14 | NA | TRBV2 | TGTGCTAGCAGTCGGGGGTTCGGCACAGATACGCAGTATTTT | CASSRGFGTDTQYF
TRBJ2-3 | 17 | TRBD2 | TRBV7-7 | TGTGCTAGCAGCTCCTATCCCCTAGCGGGAGTTTTGGATACGCAGTATTTT | CASSSYPLAGVLDTQYF
TRBJ1-1 | 16 | NA | TRBV30 | TGTGCCTGGAGTGTACGACACCTCCTCCCGGACACTGAAGCTTTCTTT | CAWSVRHLLPDTEAFF
TRBJ1-3 | 13 | TRBD1 | TRBV10-3 | TGTGCCAGCATCCGGGACAGGGGAAACACCATATATTTT | CASIRDRGNTIYF
TRBJ2-2 | 17 | TRBD2 | TRBV18 | TGTGCCAGCGGAAGGGGGAGTAGCGGGATTAACACCGGGGAGCTGTTTTTT | CASGRGSSGINTGELFF
TRBJ2-7 | 15 | NA | TRBV27 | TGTGCCAGCAGCTGGGGGCTTCCTGCCACCTACGAGCAGTACTTC | CASSWGLPATYEQYF
TRBJ2-1 | 15 | NA | TRBV27 | TGTGCCAGCAGTATGGACTCGAGCTCCTACAATGAGCAGTTCTTC | CASSMDSSSYNEQFF
TRBJ2-3 | 15 | NA | TRBV9 | TGTGCCAGCAGCGATTCGCTCGGGAGCACAGATACGCAGTATTTT | CASSDSLGSTDTQYF
TRBJ1-1 | 14 | TRBD1 | TRBV19 | TGTGCCAGTAGTATAGCACAGGGGCTCACTGAAGCTTTCTTT | CASSIAQGLTEAFF
TRBJ2-2 | 14 | NA | TRBV6-5 | TGTGCCAGCAGGGGGGTAGGGGGCACCGGGGAGCTGTTTTTT | CASRGVGGTGELFF
TRBJ2-1 | 15 | TRBD1 | TRBV18 | TGTGCCAGCTCACCACAGGGGGCCCGCGCCAATGAGCAGTTCTTC | CASSPQGARANEQFF
TRBJ1-2 | 13 | TRBD1 | TRBV5-5 | TGTGCCAGCAGCTTTGGGACAGGCGCCCTCTACACCTTC | CASSFGTGALYTF
TRBJ1-2 | 15 | NA | TRBV15 | TGTGCCACCAGCAGAGGGGTGGGGCTGAACTATGGCTACACCTTC | CATSRGVGLNYGYTF
TRBJ2-5 | 14 | TRBD1 | TRBV6-6 | TGTGCCAGCAGCGACTCCGACAGGGTAAAGACCCAGTACTTC | CASSDSDRVKTQYF
TRBJ2-5 | 14 | NA | TRBV27 | TGTGCCAGCAGTTTATCGGGCCGCCTGGAGACCCAGTACTTC | CASSLSGRLETQYF
TRBJ1-2 | 15 | NA | TRBV7-8 | TGTGCCAGCAGCTTAGCCGCAGGTCCTAACTATGGCTACACCTTC | CASSLAAGPNYGYTF
TRBJ2-3 | 14 | NA | TRBV5-6 | TGTGCCAGCAGCAGGGAGCGGTTGGCGGATACGCAGTATTTT | CASSRERLADTQYF
TRBJ1-5 | 13 | NA | TRBV30 | TGTGCCTACAATCAGTATAGCAATCAGCCCCAGCATTTT | CAYNQYSNQPQHF
TRBJ2-7 | 15 | NA | TRBV2 | TGTGCCAGCAGTGTGAAGGGACACCCTCCCTACGAGCAGTACTTC | CASSVKGHPPYEQYF